The 8 T cell receptor beta chains listed next were all sequenced from one sample in a study of preoperative IRX-2 immunotherapy in early breast cancer. TCRdb's table, derived via immunoSEQ multiplex PCR, lists solely in-frame clones and lacks some. The table records roughly 45,000 clones, over 85% of them present only once. Treatment defined: preoperative locoregional IRX-2 cytokine immunotherapy. Here the sequenced sample was tumor tissue, taken after IRX-2 immunotherapy. Receptors were obtained from a human donor with breast cancer.

The rearrangement links TRBV29-1 to TRBJ1-2, with TRBD1 identical over 7 bases. The germline V gene has CDR1 SQVTM and CDR2 ANQGSEA. This CDR3 comprises 12 residues. CDR3 nucleotides: TGCTCCTTTGCGCAGGGGGGAGAAGGCTACACCTTC. Its translation is CSFAQGGEGYTF.

V and J are TRBV11-1 and TRBJ1-1; the D is unclear. The germline gives CDR1 SGHAT, CDR2 FQDESV (reference sequence). The V gene lost 3 bases and the J gene lost 2 bases, with 7 bases spanning the gap. The CDR3 contains 13 residues. CDR3 amino acids: CASSFQTNTEAFF. The DNA for the CDR3 is TGTGCCAGCAGCTTCCAGACTAACACTGAAGCTTTCTTT. Complete variable domain (other parts from reference TRBV11-1 and TRBJ1-1): EAEVAQSPRYKITEKSQAVAFWCDPISGHATLYWYRQILGQGPELLVQFQDESVVDDSQLPKDRFSAERLKGVDSTLKIQPAELGDSAMYLCASSFQTNTEAFFGQGTRLTVV.

In the case of this clone: The junction does not match germline at one end; this may be a read error. This rearrangement joins TRBV28 to TRBJ1-2; D gene ambiguous. The CDR3 is 11 residues long. The germline V gene encodes CDR1 MDHEN and CDR2 SYDVKM. CDR3 coding DNA: TGTGCCAGCAGTCTGAACTATGGCTACATCTTC. It encodes CASSLNYGYIF.

V and J are TRBV15 and TRBJ2-3, with 11 bases lining up with TRBD2. This CDR3 has 14 residues. J was trimmed by 6 bases and V by 9 bases; bases with no gene match: 8. Germline V lookup: CDR1 LNHNV, CDR2 YYDKDF (reference sequence). CDR3: CATRLAGGPDTQYF. The DNA of the CDR3 is TGTGCCACGCGATTAGCGGGGGGGCCCGATACGCAGTATTTT. The whole variable domain, filled in from reference TRBV15 and TRBJ2-3, reads DAMVIQNPRYQVTQFGKPVTLSCSQTLNHNVMYWYQQKSSQAPKLLFHYYDKDFNNEADTPDNFQSRRPNTSFCFLDIRSPGLGDTAMYLCATRLAGGPDTQYFGPGTRLTVL.

The chain recombines TRBV4-3 with TRBJ1-2; D is ambiguous. The CDR3 covers 15 residues. CDR1 LGHNA and CDR2 YSLEER come from the germline V gene. The ends were cut back, 4 bases at V and 2 bases at J, with 14 bases in the middle. The CDR3 DNA reads as TGCGCCAGCAGCCGCCGGGTCCTTCTAAACTATGGCTACACCTTC. This sequence encodes CASSRRVLLNYGYTF.

This clone was found once. V usage is TRBV10-3 and J usage is TRBJ1-2, with D possibly being TRBD1 (5 bases). Trimming removed 3 bases from V and 3 bases from J, with 14 bases in between. From germline, CDR1 is ENHRY and CDR2 SYGVKD. The CDR3 runs to 15 residues. The chain's CDR3 is CAISEGGAFYYGYTF. The CDR3 region has the DNA TGTGCCATCAGTGAAGGAGGGGCCTTCTACTATGGCTACACCTTC.

The chain carries TRBV7-3 and TRBJ2-7; D is possibly TRBD1 (7 bases). From germline, CDR1 is SGHTA and CDR2 FQGTGA. The CDR3 consists of 12 residues. V dropped 4 bases and J dropped 6 bases, with 10 bases sitting between them. The CDR3 sequence: CASSSGGPEQYF. In DNA form, the CDR3 reads TGTGCCAGCAGCTCAGGGGGGCCCGAGCAGTACTTC.

J is TRBJ1-2 and V is TRBV20-1, with D hard to call. This CDR3 is built from 11 residues. The germline V gene has CDR1 DFQATT and CDR2 SNEGSKA (reference sequence). V was clipped by 1 base and J by 5 bases, with 5 bases between them. The CDR3 region is CSARGGYGYTF. The CDR3 DNA reads TGCAGTGCTAGAGGAGGATATGGCTACACCTTC.